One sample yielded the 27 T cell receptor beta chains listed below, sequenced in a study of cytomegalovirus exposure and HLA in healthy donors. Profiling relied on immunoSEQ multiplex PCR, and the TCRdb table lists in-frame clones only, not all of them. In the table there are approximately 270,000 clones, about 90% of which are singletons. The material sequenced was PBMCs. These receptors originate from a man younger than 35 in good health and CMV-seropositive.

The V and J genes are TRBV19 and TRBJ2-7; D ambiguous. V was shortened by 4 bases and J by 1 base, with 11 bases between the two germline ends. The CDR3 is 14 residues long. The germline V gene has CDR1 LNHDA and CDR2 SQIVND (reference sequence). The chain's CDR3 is CASSTHGKSYEQYF. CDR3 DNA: TGTGCCAGTAGTACGCACGGTAAATCCTACGAGCAGTACTTC.

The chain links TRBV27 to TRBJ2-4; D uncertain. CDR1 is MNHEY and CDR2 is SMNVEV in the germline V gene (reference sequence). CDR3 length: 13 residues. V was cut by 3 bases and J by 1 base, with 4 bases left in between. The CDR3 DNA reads TGTGCCAGCAGTTTTTCGGCCAAAAACATTCAGTACTTC. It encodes CASSFSAKNIQYF.

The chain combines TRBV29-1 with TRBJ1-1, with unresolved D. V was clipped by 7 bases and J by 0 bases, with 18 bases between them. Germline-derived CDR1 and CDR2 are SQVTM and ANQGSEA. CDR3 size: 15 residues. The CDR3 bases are TGCAGCGCCCGTGGGGAGCCCCTTTTGAACACTGAAGCTTTCTTT. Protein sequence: CSARGEPLLNTEAFF.

The CDR3: CASSDAGSGYGYTF. In DNA form, the CDR3 reads TGTGCCAGCAGTGACGCAGGGTCCGGCTATGGCTACACCTTC. V gene TRBV28 combines with J gene TRBJ1-2; the D gene is possibly TRBD1 (5 bases). The CDR3 is 14 residues long. V gave up 5 bases and J gave up 4 bases, with 14 bases separating them. The V gene's germline CDR1 is MDHEN and CDR2 SYDVKM.

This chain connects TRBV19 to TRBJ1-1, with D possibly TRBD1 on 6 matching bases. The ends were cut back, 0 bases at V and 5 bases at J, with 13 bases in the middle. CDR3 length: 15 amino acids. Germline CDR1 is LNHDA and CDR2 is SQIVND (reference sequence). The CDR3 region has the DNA TGTGCCAGTAGTATAGACTCGGGGGCGCGTACTGAAGCTTTCTTT. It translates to CASSIDSGARTEAFF.

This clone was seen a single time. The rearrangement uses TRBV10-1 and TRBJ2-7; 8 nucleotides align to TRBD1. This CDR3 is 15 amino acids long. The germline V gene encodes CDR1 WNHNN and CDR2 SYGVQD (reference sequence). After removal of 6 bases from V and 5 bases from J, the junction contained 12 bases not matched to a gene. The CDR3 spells CASRDLWTGNDEQYF. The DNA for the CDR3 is TGCGCCAGCAGAGACTTATGGACAGGGAACGACGAGCAGTACTTC.

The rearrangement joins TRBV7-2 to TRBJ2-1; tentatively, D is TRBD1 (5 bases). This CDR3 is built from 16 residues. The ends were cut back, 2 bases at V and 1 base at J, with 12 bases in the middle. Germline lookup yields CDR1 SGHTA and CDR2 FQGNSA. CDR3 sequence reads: CASSLRGAWSYNEQFF. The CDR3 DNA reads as TGTGCCAGCAGCTTAAGGGGTGCTTGGTCCTACAATGAGCAGTTCTTC.

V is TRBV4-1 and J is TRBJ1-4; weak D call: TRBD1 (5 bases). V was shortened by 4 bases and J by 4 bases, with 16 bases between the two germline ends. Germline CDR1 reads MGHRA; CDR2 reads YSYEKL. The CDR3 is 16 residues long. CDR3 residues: CASSRREPGGNEKLFF. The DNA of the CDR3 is TGCGCCAGCAGCCGTCGGGAGCCCGGGGGTAATGAAAAACTGTTTTTT.

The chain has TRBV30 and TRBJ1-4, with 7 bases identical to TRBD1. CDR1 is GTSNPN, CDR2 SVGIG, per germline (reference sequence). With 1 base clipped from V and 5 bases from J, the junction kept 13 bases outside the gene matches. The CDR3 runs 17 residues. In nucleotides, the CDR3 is TGTGCCTGGAGTGGTATGGGTTTGGTACAGGGGAATGAAAAACTGTTTTTT. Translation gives CAWSGMGLVQGNEKLFF.

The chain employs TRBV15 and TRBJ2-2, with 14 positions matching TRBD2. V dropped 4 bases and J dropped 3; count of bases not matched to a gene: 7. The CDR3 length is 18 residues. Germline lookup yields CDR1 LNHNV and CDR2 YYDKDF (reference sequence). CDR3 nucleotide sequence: TGTGCCACCAGCATTCTTCCGGGACTAGCGGGAGACACCGGGGAGCTGTTTTTT. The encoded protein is CATSILPGLAGDTGELFF.

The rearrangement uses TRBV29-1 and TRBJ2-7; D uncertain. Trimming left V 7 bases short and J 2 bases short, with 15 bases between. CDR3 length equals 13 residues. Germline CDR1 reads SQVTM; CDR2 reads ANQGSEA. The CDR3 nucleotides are TGCAGCGCCGAGACGGGCAGCCCCTACGAGCAGTACTTC. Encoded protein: CSAETGSPYEQYF.

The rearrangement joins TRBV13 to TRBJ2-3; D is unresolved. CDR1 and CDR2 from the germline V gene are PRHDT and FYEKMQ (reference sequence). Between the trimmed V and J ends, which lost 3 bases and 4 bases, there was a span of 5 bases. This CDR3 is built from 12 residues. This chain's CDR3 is CASSFEADTQYF. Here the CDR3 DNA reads TGTGCCAGCAGCTTTGAAGCAGATACGCAGTATTTT. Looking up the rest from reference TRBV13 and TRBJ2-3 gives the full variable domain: AAGVIQSPRHLIKEKRETATLKCYPIPRHDTVYWYQQGPGQDPQFLISFYEKMQSDKGSIPDRFSAQQFSDYHSELNMSSLELGDSALYFCASSFEADTQYFGPGTRLTVL.

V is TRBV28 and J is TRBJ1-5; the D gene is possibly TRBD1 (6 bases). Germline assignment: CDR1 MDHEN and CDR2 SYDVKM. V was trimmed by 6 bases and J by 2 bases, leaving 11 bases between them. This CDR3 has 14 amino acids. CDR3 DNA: TGTGCCAGCAGCATGCCAGGGGGCAATCAGCCCCAGCATTTT. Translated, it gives CASSMPGGNQPQHF.

CDR3 protein: CASSLPLGLAETQYF. CDR3 coding DNA: TGTGCCAGCAGTTTACCCCTTGGACTAGCAGAGACCCAGTACTTC. The chain recombines TRBV28 with TRBJ2-5; 8 bases align to TRBD2. There are 15 residues in the CDR3. Germline V gene data show CDR1 as MDHEN and CDR2 as SYDVKM. J lost 4 bases, V lost 2 bases, and 6 bases had no gene match.

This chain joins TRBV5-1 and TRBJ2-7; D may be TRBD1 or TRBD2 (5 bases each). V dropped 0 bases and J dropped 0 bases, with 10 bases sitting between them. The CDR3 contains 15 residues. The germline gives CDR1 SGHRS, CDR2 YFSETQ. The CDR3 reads CASSLVPGSSYEQYF. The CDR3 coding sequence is TGCGCCAGCAGCTTGGTTCCAGGGAGCTCCTACGAGCAGTACTTC.

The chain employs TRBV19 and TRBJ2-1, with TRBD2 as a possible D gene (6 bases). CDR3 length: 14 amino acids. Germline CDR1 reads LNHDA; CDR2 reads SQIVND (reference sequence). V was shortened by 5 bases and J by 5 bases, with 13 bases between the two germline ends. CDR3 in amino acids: CASSAPGVNNEQFF. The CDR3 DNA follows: TGTGCCAGTAGTGCCCCGGGGGTTAACAATGAGCAGTTCTTC.

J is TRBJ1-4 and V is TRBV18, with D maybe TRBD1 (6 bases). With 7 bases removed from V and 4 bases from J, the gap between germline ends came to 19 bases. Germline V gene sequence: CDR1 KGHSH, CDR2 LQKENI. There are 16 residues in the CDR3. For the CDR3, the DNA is TGTGCCAGCTTTGGATACGGGGGGCGCGGTAATGAAAAACTGTTTTTT. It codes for CASFGYGGRGNEKLFF.

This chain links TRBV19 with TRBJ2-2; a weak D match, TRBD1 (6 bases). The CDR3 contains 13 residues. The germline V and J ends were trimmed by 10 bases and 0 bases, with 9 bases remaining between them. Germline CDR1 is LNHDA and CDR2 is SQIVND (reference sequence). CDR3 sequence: CAIRTANTGELFF. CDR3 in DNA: TGTGCCATACGGACAGCGAACACCGGGGAGCTGTTTTTT.

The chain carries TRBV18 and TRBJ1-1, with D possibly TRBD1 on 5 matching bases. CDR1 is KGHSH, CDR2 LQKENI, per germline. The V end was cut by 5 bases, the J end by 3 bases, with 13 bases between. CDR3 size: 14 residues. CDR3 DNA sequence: TGTGCCAGCTCAGAGTTTGGGGGAGACACTGAAGCTTTCTTT. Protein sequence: CASSEFGGDTEAFF.

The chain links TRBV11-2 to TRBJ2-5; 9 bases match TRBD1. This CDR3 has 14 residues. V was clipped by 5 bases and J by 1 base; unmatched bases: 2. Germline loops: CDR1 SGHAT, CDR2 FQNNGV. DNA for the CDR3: TGTGCCAGCAGCCCGGGACAGGGCCAAGAGACCCAGTACTTC. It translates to CASSPGQGQETQYF.

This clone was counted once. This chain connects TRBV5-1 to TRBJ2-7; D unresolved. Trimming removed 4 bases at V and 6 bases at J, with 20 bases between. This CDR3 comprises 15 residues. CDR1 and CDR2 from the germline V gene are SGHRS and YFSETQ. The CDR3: CASSARTTSLSEQYF. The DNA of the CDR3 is TGCGCCAGCAGCGCACGGACCACAAGTTTAAGCGAGCAGTACTTC.

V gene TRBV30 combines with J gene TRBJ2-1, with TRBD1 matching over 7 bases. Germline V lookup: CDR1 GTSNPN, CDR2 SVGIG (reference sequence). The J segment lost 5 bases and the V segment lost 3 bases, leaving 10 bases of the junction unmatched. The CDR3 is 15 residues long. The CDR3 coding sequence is TGTGCCTGGAGGGGGCCGACAGGGTCCCACAATGAGCAGTTCTTC. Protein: CAWRGPTGSHNEQFF.

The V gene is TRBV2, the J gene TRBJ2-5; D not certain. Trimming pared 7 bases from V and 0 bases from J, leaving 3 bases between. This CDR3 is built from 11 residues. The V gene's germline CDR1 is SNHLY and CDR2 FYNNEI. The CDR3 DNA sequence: TGTGCCAGCAAATACCAAGAGACCCAGTACTTC. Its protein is CASKYQETQYF.

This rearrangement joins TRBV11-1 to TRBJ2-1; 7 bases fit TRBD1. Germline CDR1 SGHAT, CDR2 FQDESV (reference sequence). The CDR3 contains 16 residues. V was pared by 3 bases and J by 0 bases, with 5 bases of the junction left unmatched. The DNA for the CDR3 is TGTGCCAGCAGCTTTATGGGACAGAGCTCCTACAATGAGCAGTTCTTC. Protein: CASSFMGQSSYNEQFF.

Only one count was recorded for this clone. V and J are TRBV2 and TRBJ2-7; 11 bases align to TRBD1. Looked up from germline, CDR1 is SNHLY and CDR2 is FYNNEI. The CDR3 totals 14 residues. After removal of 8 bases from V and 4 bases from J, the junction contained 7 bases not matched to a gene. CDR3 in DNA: TGTGCCAGCCGATCGGGACAGGGGGTTTACGAGCAGTACTTC. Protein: CASRSGQGVYEQYF.

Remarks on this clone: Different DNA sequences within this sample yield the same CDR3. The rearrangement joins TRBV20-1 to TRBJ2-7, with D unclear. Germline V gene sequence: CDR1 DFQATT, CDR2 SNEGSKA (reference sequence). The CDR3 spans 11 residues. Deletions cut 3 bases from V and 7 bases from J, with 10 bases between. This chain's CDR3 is CSARALGEQYF. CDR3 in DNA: TGCAGTGCTAGGGCCCTTGGGGAGCAGTACTTC.

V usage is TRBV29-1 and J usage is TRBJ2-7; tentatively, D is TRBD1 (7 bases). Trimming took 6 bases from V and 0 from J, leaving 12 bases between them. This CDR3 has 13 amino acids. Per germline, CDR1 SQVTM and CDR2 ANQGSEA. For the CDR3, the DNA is TGCAGCGTCAGGGGGGAACCCTCCTACGAGCAGTACTTC. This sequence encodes CSVRGEPSYEQYF.